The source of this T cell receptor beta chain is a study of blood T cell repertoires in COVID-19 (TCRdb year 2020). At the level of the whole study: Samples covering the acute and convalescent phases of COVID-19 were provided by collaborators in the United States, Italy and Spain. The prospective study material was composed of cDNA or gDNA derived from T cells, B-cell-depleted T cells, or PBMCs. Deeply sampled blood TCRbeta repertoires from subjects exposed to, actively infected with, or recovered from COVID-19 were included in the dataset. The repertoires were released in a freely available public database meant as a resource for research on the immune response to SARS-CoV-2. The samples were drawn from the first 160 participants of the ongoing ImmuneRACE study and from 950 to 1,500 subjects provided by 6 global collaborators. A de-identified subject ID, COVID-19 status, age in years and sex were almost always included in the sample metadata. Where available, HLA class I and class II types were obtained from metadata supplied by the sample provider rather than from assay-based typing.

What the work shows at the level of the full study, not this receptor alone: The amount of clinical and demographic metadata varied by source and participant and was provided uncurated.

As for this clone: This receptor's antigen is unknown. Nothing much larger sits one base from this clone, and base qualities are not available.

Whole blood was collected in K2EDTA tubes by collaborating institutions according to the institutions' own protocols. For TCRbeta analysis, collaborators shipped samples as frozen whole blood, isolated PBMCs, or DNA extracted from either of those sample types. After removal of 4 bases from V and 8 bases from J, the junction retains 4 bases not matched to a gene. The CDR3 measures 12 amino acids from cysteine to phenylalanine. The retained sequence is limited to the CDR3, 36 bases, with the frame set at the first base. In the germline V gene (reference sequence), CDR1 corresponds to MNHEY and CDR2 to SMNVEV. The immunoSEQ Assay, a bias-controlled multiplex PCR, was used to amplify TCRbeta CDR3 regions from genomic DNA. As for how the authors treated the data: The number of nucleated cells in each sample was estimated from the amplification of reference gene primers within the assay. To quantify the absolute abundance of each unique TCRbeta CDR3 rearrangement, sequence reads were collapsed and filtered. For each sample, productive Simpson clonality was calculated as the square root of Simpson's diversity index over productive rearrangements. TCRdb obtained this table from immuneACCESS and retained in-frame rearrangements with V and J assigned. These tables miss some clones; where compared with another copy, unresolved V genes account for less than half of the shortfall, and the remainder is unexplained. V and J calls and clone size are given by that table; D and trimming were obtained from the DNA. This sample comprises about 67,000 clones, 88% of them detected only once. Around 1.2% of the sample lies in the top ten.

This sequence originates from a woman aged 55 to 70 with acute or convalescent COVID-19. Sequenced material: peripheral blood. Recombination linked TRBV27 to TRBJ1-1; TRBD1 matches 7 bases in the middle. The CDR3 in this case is CASSSLRGEAFF. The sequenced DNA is TGTGCCAGCAGTTCACTCAGGGGGGAAGCTTTCTTT.